What follows describes a single T cell receptor beta chain. What it binds is unknown. The data belong to a study of graft-versus-host responses after intestinal transplantation. Study in general: Each recipient received a multivisceral, liver-intestinal, or isolated intestinal graft. Uniformly, recipients were administered anti-thymocyte globulin induction with subsequent tacrolimus and steroids for about 3 years. Study-wide findings and caveats: Patients with graft-donor T cell macrochimerism had high graft-versus-host to host-versus-graft clonal ratios in allografts. The recipient marrow held GvH clones, and some of them showed up first in ileum or blood.

Clones were read by immunoSEQ multiplex PCR, and TCRdb kept only the in-frame ones, dropping some. The sample contains fewer than 95,000 clones, about 92% of which appear only once. This TCR came from a human donor who received an intestinal transplant. The sequenced sample was unstimulated CD8+ T cells sorted from spleen or lymph node cells, obtained before intestinal transplant.

The CDR3 DNA follows: TGCGCCAGCAGCCAAGACCAGGGGCCCTACGAGCAGTACTTC. Translation: CASSQDQGPYEQYF. The chain recombines TRBV4-3 with TRBJ2-7; maybe TRBD1 (6 bases). Per germline, CDR1 LGHNA and CDR2 YSLEER. V was clipped by 0 bases and J by 2 bases, with 8 bases between them. The CDR3 loop spans 14 amino acids.